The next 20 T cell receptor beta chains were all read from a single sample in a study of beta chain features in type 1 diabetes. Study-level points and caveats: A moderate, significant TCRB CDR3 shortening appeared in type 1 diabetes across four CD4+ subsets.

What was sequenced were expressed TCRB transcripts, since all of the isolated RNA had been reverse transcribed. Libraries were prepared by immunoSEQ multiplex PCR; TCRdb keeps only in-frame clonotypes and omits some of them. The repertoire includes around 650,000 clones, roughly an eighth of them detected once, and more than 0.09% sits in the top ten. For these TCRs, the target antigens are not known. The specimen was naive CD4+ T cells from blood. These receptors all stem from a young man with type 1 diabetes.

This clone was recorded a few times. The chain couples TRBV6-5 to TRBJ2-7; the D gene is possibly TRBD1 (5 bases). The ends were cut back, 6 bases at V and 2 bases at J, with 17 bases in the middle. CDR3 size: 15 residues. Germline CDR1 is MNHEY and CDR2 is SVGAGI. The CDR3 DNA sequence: TGTGCCAGCAGCCGGGTAGGACACCTCACCTACGAGCAGTACTTC. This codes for CASSRVGHLTYEQYF.

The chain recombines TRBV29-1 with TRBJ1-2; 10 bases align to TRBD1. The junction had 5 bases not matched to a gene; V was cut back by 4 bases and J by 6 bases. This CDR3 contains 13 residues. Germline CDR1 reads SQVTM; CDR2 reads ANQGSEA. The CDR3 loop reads CSVADRGLNGYTF. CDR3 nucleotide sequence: TGCAGCGTTGCCGACAGGGGGCTAAATGGCTACACCTTC.

CDR3 protein: CAWSVDRGNQPQHF. In DNA form, the CDR3 reads TGTGCCTGGAGTGTAGACAGGGGGAATCAGCCCCAGCATTTT. The gene calls are TRBV30 and TRBJ1-5, with 9 nucleotides matching TRBD1. Germline V gene sequence: CDR1 GTSNPN, CDR2 SVGIG (reference sequence). V was pared by 0 bases and J by 4 bases, with 1 base of the junction left unmatched. This CDR3 has 14 amino acids.

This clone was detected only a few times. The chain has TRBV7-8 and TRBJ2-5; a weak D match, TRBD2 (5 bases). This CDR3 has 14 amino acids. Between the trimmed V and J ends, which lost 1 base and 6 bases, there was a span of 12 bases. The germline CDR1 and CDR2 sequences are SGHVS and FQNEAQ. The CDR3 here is CASSLVAGIKTQYF. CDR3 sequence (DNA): TGTGCCAGCAGCTTAGTGGCGGGTATCAAGACCCAGTACTTC. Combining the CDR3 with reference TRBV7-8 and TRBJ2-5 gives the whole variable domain GAGVSQSPRYKVAKRGQDVALRCDPISGHVSLFWYQQALGQGPEFLTYFQNEAQLDKSGLPSDRFFAERPEGSVSTLKIQRTQQEDSAVYLCASSLVAGIKTQYFGPGTRLLVL.

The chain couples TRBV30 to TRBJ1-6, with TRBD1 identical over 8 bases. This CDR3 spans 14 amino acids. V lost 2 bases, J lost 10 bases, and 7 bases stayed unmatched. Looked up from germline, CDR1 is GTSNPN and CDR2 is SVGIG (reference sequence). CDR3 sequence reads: CAWSPGGYESPLHF. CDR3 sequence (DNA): TGTGCCTGGAGTCCAGGGGGCTATGAATCACCCCTCCACTTT.

CDR3 residues: CASRREQGDGYTF. For the CDR3, the DNA is TGTGCCAGCAGGCGAGAACAGGGGGATGGCTACACCTTC. The chain employs TRBV13 and TRBJ1-2, with 8 bases matching TRBD1. Unmatched junction bases numbered 6, after V lost 6 bases and J lost 6 bases. The CDR3 runs to 13 residues. The germline V gene has CDR1 PRHDT and CDR2 FYEKMQ (reference sequence).

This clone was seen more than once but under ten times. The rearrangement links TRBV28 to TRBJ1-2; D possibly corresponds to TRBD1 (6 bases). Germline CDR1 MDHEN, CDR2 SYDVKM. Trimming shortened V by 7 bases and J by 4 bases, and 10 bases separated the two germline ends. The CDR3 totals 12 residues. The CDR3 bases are TGTGCCAGCACCGGGGGCGGCTATGGCTACACCTTC. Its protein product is CASTGGGYGYTF.

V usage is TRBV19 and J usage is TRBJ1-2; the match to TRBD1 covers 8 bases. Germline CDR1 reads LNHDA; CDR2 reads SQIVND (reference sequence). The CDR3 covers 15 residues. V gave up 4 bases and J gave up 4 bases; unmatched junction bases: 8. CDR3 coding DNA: TGTGCCAGTAGTAGTCGACAGGGGACCTTCTATGGCTACACCTTC. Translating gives CASSSRQGTFYGYTF.

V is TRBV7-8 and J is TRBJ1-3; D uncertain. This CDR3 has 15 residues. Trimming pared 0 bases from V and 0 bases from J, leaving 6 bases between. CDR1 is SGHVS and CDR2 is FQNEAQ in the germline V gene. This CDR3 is CASSLAADSGNTIYF. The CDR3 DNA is TGTGCCAGCAGCTTAGCGGCTGACTCTGGAAACACCATATATTTT.

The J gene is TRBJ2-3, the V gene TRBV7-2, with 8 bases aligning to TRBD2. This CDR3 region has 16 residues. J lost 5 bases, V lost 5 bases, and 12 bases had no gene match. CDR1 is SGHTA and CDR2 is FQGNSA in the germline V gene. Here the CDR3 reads CASSTPRGGRGDTQYF. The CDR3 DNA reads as TGTGCCAGCAGCACCCCCCGGGGGGGGCGGGGAGATACGCAGTATTTT. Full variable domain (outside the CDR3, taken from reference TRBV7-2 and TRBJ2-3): GAGVSQSPSNKVTEKGKDVELRCDPISGHTALYWYRQSLGQGLEFLIYFQGNSAPDKSGLPSDRFSAERTGGSVSTLTIQRTQQEDSAVYLCASSTPRGGRGDTQYFGPGTRLTVL.

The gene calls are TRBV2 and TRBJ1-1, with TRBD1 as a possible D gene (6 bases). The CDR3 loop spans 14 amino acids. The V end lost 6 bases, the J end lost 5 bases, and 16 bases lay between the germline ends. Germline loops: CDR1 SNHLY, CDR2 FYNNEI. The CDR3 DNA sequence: TGTGCCAGCAGACCGACAGGTGGGAGTACTGAAGCTTTCTTT. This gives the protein CASRPTGGSTEAFF.

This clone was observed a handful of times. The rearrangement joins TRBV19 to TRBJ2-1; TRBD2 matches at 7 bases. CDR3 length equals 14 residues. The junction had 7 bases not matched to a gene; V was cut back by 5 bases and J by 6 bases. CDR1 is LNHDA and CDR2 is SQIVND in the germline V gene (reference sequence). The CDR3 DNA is TGTGCCAGTAGTGCCGGGGGGATGCCCAATGAGCAGTTCTTC. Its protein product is CASSAGGMPNEQFF.

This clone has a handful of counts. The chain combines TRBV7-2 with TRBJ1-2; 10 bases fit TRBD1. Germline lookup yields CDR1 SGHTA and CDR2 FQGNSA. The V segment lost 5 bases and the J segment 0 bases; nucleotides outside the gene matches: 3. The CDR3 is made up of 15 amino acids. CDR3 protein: CASSHGTGANYGYTF. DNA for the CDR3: TGTGCCAGCAGCCACGGGACAGGGGCTAACTATGGCTACACCTTC. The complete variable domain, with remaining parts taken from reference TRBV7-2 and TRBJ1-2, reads GAGVSQSPSNKVTEKGKDVELRCDPISGHTALYWYRQSLGQGLEFLIYFQGNSAPDKSGLPSDRFSAERTGGSVSTLTIQRTQQEDSAVYLCASSHGTGANYGYTFGSGTRLTVV.

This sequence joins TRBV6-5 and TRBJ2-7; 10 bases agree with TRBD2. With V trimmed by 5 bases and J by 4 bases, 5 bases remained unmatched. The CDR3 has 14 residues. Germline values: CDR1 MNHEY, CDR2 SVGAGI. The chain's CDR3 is CASSTAGGDYEQYF. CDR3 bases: TGTGCCAGCAGTACAGCGGGGGGGGATTACGAGCAGTACTTC.

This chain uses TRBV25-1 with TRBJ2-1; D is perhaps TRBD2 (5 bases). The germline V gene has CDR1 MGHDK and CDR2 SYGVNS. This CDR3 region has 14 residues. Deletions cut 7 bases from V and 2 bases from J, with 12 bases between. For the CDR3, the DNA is TGTGCCAGCACAACGGGGAACCCCTACAATGAGCAGTTCTTC. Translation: CASTTGNPYNEQFF. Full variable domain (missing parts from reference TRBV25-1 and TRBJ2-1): EADIYQTPRYLVIGTGKKITLECSQTMGHDKMYWYQQDPGMELHLIHYSYGVNSTEKGDLSSESTVSRIRTEHFPLTLESARPSHTSQYLCASTTGNPYNEQFFGPGTRLTVL.

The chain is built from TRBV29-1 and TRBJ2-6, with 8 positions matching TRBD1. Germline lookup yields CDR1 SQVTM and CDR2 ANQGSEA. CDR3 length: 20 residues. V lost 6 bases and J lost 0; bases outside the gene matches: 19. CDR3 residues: CSVATDRTGSPYSGANVLTF. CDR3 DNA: TGCAGCGTCGCAACCGATAGGACAGGGTCCCCCTACTCTGGGGCCAACGTCCTGACTTTC.

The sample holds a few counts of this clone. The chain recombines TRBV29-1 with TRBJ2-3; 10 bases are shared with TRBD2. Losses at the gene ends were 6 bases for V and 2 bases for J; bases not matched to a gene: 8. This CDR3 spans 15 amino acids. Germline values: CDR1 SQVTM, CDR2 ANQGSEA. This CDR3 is CSVAASGGYTDTQYF. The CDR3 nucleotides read TGCAGCGTCGCCGCTAGCGGGGGTTACACAGATACGCAGTATTTT.

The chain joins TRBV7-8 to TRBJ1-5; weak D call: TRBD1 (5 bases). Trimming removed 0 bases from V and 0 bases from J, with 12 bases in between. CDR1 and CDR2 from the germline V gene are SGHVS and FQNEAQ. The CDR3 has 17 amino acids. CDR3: CASSLAYGGYSNQPQHF. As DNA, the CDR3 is TGTGCCAGCAGCTTAGCGTACGGGGGGTATAGCAATCAGCCCCAGCATTTT.

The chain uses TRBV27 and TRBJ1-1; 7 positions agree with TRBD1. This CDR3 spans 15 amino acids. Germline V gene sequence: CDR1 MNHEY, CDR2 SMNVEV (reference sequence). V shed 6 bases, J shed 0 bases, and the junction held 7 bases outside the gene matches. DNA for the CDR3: TGTGCCAGCAGCCTAAGAGGGGGCCTGAACACTGAAGCTTTCTTT. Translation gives CASSLRGGLNTEAFF.

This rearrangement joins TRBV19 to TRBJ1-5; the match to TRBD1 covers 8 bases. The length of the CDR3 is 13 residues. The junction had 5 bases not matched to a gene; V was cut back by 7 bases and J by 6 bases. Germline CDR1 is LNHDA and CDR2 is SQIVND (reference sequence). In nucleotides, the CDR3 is TGTGCCAGTAATCAGGGGGCCGGTCAGCCCCAGCATTTT. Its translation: CASNQGAGQPQHF.